The present T cell receptor beta chain was sequenced within a study of blood T cells in healthy people across ages. Germline lookup yields CDR1 SGHTA and CDR2 FQGNSA. The V and J ends lost 5 bases and 5 bases respectively, with 21 bases between them. The CDR3 is 16 residues long. Study-wide points: Both higher diversity and more naive CD4+ cells marked long-lived donors when set against aged donors.

A second roughly 7 to 12 cycle PCR used barcoded and J-beta primers. TCRdb re-analysed the 5' RACE reads in MiXCR, keeping a single row per CDR3 protein. In the table there are fewer than 950,000 distinct CDR3 sequences, roughly 40% of which are singletons. As concerns this clonotype: What it binds is unknown.

The sequence derives from a man between 18 and 29 years old in good health. This chain connects TRBV7-2 to TRBJ1-2; TRBD1 might be the D (5 bases). The specimen was blood. The CDR3: CASSPKEGPSVYGYTF. The CDR3 DNA follows: TGTGCCAGCAGCCCAAAGGAGGGGCCGTCTGTATATGGCTACACCTTC.